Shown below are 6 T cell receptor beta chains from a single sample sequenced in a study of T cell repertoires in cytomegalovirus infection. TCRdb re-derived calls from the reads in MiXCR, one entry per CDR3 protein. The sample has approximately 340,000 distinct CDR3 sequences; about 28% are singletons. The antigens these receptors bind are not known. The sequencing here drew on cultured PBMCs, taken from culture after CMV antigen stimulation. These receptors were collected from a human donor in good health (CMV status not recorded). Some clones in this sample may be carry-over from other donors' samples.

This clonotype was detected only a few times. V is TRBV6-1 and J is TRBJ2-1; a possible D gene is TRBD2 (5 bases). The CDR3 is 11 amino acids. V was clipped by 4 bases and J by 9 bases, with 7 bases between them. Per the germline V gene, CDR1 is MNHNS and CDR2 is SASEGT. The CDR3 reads CASSAGSEQFF. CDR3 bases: TGTGCCAGCAGTGCGGGAAGTGAGCAGTTCTTC.

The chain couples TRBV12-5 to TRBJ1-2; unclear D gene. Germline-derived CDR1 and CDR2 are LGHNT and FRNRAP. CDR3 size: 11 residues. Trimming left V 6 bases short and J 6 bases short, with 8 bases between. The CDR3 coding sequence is TGTGCTAGTGGCCCGCTGGATGGCTACACCTTC. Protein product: CASGPLDGYTF. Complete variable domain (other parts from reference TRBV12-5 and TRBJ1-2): DARVTQTPRHKVTEMGQEVTMRCQPILGHNTVFWYRQTMMQGLELLAYFRNRAPLDDSGMPKDRFSAEMPDATLATLKIQPSEPRDSAVYFCASGPLDGYTFGSGTRLTVV.

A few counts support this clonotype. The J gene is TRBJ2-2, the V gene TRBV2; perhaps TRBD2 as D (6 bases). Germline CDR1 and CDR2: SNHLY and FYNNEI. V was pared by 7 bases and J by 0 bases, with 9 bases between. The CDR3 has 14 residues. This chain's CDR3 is CASIAGPNTGELFF. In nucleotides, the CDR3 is TGTGCCAGCATTGCGGGGCCGAACACCGGGGAGCTGTTTTTT.

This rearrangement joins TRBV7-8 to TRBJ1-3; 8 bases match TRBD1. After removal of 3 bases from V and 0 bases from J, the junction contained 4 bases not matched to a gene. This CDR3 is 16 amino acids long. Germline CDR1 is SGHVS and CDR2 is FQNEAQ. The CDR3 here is CASSFRTGFSGNTIYF. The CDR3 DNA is TGTGCCAGCAGCTTTAGGACAGGGTTCTCTGGAAACACCATATATTTT. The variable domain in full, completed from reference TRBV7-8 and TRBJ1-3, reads GAGVSQSPRYKVAKRGQDVALRCDPISGHVSLFWYQQALGQGPEFLTYFQNEAQLDKSGLPSDRFFAERPEGSVSTLKIQRTQQEDSAVYLCASSFRTGFSGNTIYFGEGSWLTVV.

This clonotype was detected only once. The CDR3 loop is CASSPMGIPGQKETQYF. In DNA form, the CDR3 reads TGTGCCAGCAGCCCGATGGGAATTCCGGGACAGAAAGAGACCCAGTACTTC. This rearrangement joins TRBV11-2 to TRBJ2-5; 7 bases match TRBD1. This CDR3 comprises 17 residues. The ends lost 5 bases at V and 3 bases at J; junction bases unmatched: 15. Germline V gene sequence: CDR1 SGHAT, CDR2 FQNNGV.

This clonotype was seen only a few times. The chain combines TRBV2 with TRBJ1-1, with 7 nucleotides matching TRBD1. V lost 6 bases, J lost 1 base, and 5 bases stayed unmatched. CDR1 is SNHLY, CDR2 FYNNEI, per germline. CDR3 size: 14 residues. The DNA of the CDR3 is TGTGCCAGCAGCGCGGGACAGCGGAACACTGAAGCTTTCTTT. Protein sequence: CASSAGQRNTEAFF. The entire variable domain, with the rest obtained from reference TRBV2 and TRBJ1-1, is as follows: EPEVTQTPSHQVTQMGQEVILRCVPISNHLYFYWYRQILGQKVEFLVSFYNNEISEKSEIFDDQFSVERPDGSNFTLKIRSTKLEDSAMYFCASSAGQRNTEAFFGQGTRLTVV.